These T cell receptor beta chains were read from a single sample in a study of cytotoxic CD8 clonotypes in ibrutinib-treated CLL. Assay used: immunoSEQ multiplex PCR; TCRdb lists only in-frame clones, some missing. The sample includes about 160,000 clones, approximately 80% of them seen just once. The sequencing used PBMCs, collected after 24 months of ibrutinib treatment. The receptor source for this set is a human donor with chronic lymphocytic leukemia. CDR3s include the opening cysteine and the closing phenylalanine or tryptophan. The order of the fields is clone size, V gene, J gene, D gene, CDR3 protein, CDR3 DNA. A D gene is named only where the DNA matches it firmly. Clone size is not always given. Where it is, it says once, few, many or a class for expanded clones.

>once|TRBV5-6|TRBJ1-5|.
CASSGARTDQPQHF
TGTGCCAGCAGCGGGGCTAGAACCGATCAGCCCCAGCATTTT
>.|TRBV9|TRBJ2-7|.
CASSVVPSPYEQYF
TGTGCCAGCAGCGTAGTCCCTAGCCCCTACGAGCAGTACTTC
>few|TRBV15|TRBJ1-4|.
CATSSGGANEKLFF
TGTGCCACCAGCAGTGGGGGAGCTAATGAAAAACTGTTTTTT
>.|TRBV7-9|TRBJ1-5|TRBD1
CASSSGTGGSQPQHF
TGTGCCAGCAGCTCTGGGACAGGGGGCAGTCAGCCCCAGCATTTT
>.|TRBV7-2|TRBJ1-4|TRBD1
CASSWTGINEKLFF
TGTGCCAGCAGCTGGACAGGGATTAATGAAAAACTGTTTTTT
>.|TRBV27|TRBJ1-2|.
CASRINRVVGGYTF
TGTGCCAGCAGGATAAACAGGGTTGTGGGGGGCTACACCTTC
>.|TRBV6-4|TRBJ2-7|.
CASSDPVTSYEQYF
TGTGCCAGCAGTGACCCCGTAACATCCTACGAGCAGTACTTC
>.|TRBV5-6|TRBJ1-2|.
CASSWWSATNYGYTF
TGTGCCAGCAGCTGGTGGTCAGCGACTAACTATGGCTACACCTTC
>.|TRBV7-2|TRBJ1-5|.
CASSLGFRGNQPQHF
TGTGCCAGCAGCTTAGGATTTAGAGGCAATCAGCCCCAGCATTTT
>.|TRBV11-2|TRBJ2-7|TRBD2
CASSSGMGGSLPFEQYF
TGTGCCAGCAGCAGTGGGATGGGAGGGTCCCTTCCTTTCGAGCAGTACTTC
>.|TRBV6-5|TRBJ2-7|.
CASSYSGWAHEQYF
TGTGCCAGCAGTTACAGCGGTTGGGCCCACGAGCAGTACTTC
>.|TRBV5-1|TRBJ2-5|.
CASSLGDGSPVRETQYF
TGCGCCAGCAGCTTGGGCGACGGGAGCCCAGTTCGAGAGACCCAGTACTTC
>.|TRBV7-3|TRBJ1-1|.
CASSPGDRLNTEAFF
TGTGCCAGCAGCCCGGGGGACCGTTTGAACACTGAAGCTTTCTTT
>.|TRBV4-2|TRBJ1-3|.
CASSLTEVASRSGNTIYF
TGTGCCAGCAGCCTCACGGAGGTGGCCAGTCGCTCTGGAAACACCATATATTTT
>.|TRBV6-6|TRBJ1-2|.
CASRLGGQTGYTF
TGTGCCAGCAGATTAGGGGGGCAGACTGGCTACACCTTC
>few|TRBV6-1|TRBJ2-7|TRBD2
CASSELGLVDEQYF
TGTGCCAGCAGTGAACTGGGACTAGTAGACGAGCAGTACTTC
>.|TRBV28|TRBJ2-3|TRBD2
CASSPRTSGRENTQYF
TGTGCCAGCAGTCCCCGGACTAGCGGGAGGGAAAATACGCAGTATTTT
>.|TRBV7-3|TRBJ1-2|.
CASSLGQGYGYTF
TGTGCCAGCAGCTTGGGGCAGGGCTATGGCTACACCTTC
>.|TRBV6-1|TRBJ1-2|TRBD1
CASSQIGTAYGYTF
TGTGCCAGCAGCCAAATCGGGACAGCCTATGGCTACACCTTC
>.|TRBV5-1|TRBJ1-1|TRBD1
CASRVTGDTEAFF
TGCGCCAGCAGAGTGACAGGGGACACTGAAGCTTTCTTT
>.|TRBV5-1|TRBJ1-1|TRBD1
CASSLDRGGTEAFF
TGCGCCAGCAGCTTGGACAGGGGGGGTACTGAAGCTTTCTTT
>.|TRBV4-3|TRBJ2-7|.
CASSQDRIEQYF
TGCGCCAGCAGCCAAGATCGGATCGAGCAGTACTTC
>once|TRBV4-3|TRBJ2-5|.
CASSKRGSGTGVTQYF
TGCGCCAGCAGTAAACGGGGTAGCGGAACCGGGGTGACCCAGTACTTC
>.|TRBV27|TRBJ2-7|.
CASISPGGRYEQYF
TGTGCCAGCATCTCACCTGGGGGGCGCTACGAGCAGTACTTC
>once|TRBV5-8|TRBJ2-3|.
CASSIGWDGTDTQYF
TGTGCCAGCAGCATAGGTTGGGACGGCACAGATACGCAGTATTTT
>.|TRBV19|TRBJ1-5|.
CASRPLIRGGNQPQHF
TGTGCCAGTAGGCCCCTCATCAGGGGTGGCAATCAGCCCCAGCATTTT
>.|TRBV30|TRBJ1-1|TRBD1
CAWSSWDRDAEAFF
TGTGCCTGGAGTAGCTGGGACAGGGACGCTGAAGCTTTCTTT
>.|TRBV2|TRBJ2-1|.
CASIRDWRIEQFF
TGTGCCAGCATTAGGGACTGGAGGATTGAGCAGTTCTTC
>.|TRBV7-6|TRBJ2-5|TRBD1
CASSPQGAWETQYF
TGTGCCAGCAGCCCCCAGGGGGCGTGGGAGACCCAGTACTTC
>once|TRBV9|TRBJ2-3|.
CASSSLAPRDTQYF
TGTGCCAGCAGCTCCCTAGCCCCGAGGGATACGCAGTATTTT
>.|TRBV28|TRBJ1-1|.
CASIPSKGGMNTEAFF
TGTGCCAGCATCCCTTCAAAGGGGGGGATGAACACTGAAGCTTTCTTT